This T cell receptor beta chain is from a study of OX40 agonist ivuxolimab in advanced cancers. Study-level points and caveats: At 0.1 to 3.0 mg/kg and by week 6, clonal expansion occurred in CD4+ and CD8+ blood T cells. Among the lowest levels of clonal expansion were found in partial responders at 0.1-3.0 mg/kg.

Profiled with immunoSEQ multiplex PCR; TCRdb holds only in-frame clones, not every one. Among approximately 56,000 clones listed, about 88% were seen once. The CDR3 has 15 residues. In germline, CDR1 is MNHEY, CDR2 SVGAGI. With 8 bases removed from V and 0 bases from J, the gap between germline ends came to 16 bases. Remarks on this clone: What it binds is unknown.

The sequences come from CD4+ or CD8+ T cells sorted from blood, collected in a trial of the OX40 agonist ivuxolimab. The clonotype was recovered from an adult with an advanced solid tumor such as melanoma, head and neck, liver or kidney cancer. The J gene is TRBJ1-1, the V gene TRBV6-5; D not resolved. Here the CDR3 DNA reads TGTGCCAGCCGTGCAAGTTTTTCCATGAACACTGAAGCTTTCTTT. Encoded protein: CASRASFSMNTEAFF.